This T cell receptor beta chain was recorded in a study of cytomegalovirus exposure and HLA in healthy donors. V shed 0 bases and J shed 4 bases, with 16 bases lying between them. CDR3 length equals 16 residues. The germline V gene encodes CDR1 SGHRS and CDR2 YFSETQ. PCR was performed using 60 Vbeta and 13 Jbeta primers. The method was immunoSEQ multiplex PCR; TCRdb's version includes in-frame clones alone and lacks a portion of them. Among around 100,000 clones, just under 70% were seen once, and the ten largest hold approximately 8.6%. The clonotype was recovered from a young man in good health and CMV-seropositive. This rearrangement joins TRBV5-1 to TRBJ1-1, with a weak D call TRBD1 (5 bases). The sample was PBMCs. The CDR3 is CASSLAGGGAGTEAFF. The CDR3 nucleotides are TGCGCCAGCAGCTTGGCCGGTGGTGGGGCTGGCACTGAAGCTTTCTTT.